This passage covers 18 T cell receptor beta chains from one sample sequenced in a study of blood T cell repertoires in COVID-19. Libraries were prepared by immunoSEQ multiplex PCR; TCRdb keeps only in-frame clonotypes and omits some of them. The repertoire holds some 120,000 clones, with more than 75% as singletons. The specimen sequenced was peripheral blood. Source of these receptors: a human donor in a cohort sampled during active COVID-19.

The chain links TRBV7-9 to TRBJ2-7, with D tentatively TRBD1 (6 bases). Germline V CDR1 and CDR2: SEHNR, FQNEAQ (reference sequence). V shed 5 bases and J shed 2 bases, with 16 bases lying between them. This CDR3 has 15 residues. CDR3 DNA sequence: TGTGCCAGCAGCCCGGGGACACCCGGGCCCTACGAGCAGTACTTC. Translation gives CASSPGTPGPYEQYF.

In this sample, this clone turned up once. CDR3 protein: CASKWGGSYGYTF. The CDR3 coding sequence is TGTGCCAGCAAGTGGGGAGGGTCCTATGGCTACACCTTC. The rearrangement links TRBV2 to TRBJ1-2; D gene unclear. The CDR3 runs to 13 residues. With 7 bases removed from V and 4 bases from J, the gap between germline ends came to 13 bases. CDR1 and CDR2 from the germline V gene are SNHLY and FYNNEI.

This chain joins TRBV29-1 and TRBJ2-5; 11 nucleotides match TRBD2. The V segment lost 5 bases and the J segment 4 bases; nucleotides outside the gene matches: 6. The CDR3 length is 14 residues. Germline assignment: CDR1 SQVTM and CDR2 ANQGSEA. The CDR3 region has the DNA TGCAGCGTTATACTAGCGGGAGTAGGAGAGACCCAGTACTTC. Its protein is CSVILAGVGETQYF.

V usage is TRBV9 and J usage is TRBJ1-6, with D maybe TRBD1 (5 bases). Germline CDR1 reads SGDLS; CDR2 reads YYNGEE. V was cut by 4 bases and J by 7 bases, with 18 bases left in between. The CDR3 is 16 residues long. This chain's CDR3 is CASSPTGDAGNSPLHF. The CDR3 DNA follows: TGTGCCAGCAGCCCCACCGGGGACGCGGGAAATTCACCCCTCCACTTT.

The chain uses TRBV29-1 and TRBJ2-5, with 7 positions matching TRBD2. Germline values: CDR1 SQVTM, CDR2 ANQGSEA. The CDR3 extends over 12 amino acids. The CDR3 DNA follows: TGCGGATACCAGCGGGGCCAAGAGACCCAGTACTTC. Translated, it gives CGYQRGQETQYF.

CDR3 sequence reads: CATMGDSDLNNEQFF. CDR3 bases: TGTGCCACCATGGGAGATTCGGATCTCAACAATGAGCAGTTCTTC. The chain employs TRBV24-1 and TRBJ2-1; possible D gene TRBD2, 5 bases. V was pared by 8 bases and J by 5 bases, with 18 bases between. The CDR3 is 15 residues long. From germline, CDR1 is KGHDR and CDR2 SFDVKD.

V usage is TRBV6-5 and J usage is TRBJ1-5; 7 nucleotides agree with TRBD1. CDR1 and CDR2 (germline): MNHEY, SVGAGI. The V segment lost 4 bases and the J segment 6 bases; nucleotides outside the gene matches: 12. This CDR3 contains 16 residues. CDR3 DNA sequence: TGTGCCAGCAGTTCTGTCGACAGGGCGGGGGGTCAGCCCCAGCATTTT. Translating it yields CASSSVDRAGGQPQHF.

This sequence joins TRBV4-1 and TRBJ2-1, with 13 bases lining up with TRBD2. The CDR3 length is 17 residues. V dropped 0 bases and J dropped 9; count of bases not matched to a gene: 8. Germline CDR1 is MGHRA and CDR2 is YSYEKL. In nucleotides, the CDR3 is TGCGCCAGCAGCCAAGATCAAACCCGACTAGCGGGAGGTGAGCAGTTCTTC. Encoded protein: CASSQDQTRLAGGEQFF.

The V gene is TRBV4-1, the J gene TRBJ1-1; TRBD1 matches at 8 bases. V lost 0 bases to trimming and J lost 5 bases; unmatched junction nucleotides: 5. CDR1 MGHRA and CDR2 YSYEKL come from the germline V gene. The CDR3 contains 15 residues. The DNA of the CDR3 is TGCGCCAGCAGCCAAGAGATACAGGGGGGGACTGAAGCTTTCTTT. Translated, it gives CASSQEIQGGTEAFF.

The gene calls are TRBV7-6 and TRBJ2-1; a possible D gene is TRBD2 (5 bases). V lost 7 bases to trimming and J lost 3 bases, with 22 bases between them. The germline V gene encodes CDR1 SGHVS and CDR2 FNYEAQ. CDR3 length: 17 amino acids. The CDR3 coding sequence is TGTGCCAGCACCCTCTTGGTCCACGCCGGGAACTACAATGAGCAGTTCTTC. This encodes CASTLLVHAGNYNEQFF.

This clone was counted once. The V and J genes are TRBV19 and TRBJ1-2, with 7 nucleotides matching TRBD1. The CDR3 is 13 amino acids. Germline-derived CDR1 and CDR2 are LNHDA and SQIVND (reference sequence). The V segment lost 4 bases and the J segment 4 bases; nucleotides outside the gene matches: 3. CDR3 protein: CASSTGQAYGYTF. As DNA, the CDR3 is TGTGCCAGTAGTACTGGACAGGCCTATGGCTACACCTTC.

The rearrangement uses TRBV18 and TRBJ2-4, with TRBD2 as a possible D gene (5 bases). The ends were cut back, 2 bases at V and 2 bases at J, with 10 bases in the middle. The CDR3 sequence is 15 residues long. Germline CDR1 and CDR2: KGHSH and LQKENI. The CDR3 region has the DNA TGTGCCAGCTCACCAAAGGGAGCACCCAAAAACATTCAGTACTTC. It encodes CASSPKGAPKNIQYF.

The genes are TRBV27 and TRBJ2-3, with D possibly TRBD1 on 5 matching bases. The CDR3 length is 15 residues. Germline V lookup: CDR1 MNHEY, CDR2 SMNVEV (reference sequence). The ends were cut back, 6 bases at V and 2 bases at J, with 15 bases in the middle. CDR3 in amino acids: CASRVTGDLTDTQYF. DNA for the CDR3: TGTGCCAGCAGGGTAACAGGAGACCTCACAGATACGCAGTATTTT.

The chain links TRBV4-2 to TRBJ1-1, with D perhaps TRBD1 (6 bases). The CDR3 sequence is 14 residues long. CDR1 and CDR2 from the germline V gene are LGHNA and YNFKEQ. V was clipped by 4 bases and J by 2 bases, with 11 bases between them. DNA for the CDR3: TGTGCCAGCAGCCCCCCGGACAGAAACACTGAAGCTTTCTTT. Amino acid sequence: CASSPPDRNTEAFF.

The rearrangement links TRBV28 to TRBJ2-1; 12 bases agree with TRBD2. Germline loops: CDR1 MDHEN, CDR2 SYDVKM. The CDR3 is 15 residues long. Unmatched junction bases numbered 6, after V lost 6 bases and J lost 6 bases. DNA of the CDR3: TGTGCCAGCAGCCCTGGACTAGCGGGAATCAATGAGCAGTTCTTC. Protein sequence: CASSPGLAGINEQFF.

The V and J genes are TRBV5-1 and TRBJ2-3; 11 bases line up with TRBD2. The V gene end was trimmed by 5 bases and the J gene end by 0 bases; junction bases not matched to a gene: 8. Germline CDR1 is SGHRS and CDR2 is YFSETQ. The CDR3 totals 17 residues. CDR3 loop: CASSPASGRPSTDTQYF. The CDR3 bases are TGCGCCAGCAGTCCCGCTAGCGGGAGGCCGAGCACAGATACGCAGTATTTT.

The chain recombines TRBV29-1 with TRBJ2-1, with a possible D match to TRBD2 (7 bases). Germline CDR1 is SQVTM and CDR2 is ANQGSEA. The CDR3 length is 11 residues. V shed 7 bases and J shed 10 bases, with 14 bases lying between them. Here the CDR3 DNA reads TGCAGCGCTGGAGGGGGGGAGGAGCAGTTCTTC. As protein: CSAGGGEEQFF.

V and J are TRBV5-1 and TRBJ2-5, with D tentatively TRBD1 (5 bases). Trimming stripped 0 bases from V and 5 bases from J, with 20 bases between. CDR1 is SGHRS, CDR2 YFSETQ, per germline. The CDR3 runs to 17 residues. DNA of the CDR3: TGCGCCAGCAGCTTGGGAGCGCAGGGTGGTATTCGGGAGACCCAGTACTTC. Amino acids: CASSLGAQGGIRETQYF. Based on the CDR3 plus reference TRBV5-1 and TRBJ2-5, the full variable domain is KAGVTQTPRYLIKTRGQQVTLSCSPISGHRSVSWYQQTPGQGLQFLFEYFSETQRNKGNFPGRFSGRQFSNSRSEMNVSTLELGDSALYLCASSLGAQGGIRETQYFGPGTRLLVL.